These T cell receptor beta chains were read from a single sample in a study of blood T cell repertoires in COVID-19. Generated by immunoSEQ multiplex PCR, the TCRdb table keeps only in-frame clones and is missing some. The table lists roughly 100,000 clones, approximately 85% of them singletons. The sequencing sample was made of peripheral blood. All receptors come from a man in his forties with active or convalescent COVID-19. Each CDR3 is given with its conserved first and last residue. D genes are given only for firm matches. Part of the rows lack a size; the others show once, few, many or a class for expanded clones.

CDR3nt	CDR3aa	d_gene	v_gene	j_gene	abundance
TGTGCCAGCAGACGGGACTTGAACACTGAAGCTTTCTTT	CASRRDLNTEAFF	-	TRBV5-5	TRBJ1-1	-
TGTGCCAGCAGCTTCGGACAGGGGATACAAGAGACCCAGTACTTC	CASSFGQGIQETQYF	TRBD1	TRBV7-9	TRBJ2-5	-
TGTGCCAGCTCGACCGGCCACAGGGGCTACACCTTC	CASSTGHRGYTF	-	TRBV27	TRBJ1-2	-
TGTGCCAGCAGTTATCTACAGGGGAGGGCTTTCTTT	CASSYLQGRAFF	TRBD1	TRBV6-5	TRBJ1-1	-
TGTGCCACCTCGCAGGGGACCGAAGGAAACACCATATATTTT	CATSQGTEGNTIYF	-	TRBV19	TRBJ1-3	-
TGTGCCAGCAGTTACACGGGACTAGCGGGTACCGGGGAGCAGTTCTTC	CASSYTGLAGTGEQFF	TRBD2	TRBV6-5	TRBJ2-1	-
TGTGCCAGCAGCCAATCAGTGAACACTGAAGCTTTCTTT	CASSQSVNTEAFF	-	TRBV3-1/TRBV3-2	TRBJ1-1	-
TGTGCCAGCTCCCCTACAGATAGCAATCAGCCCCAGCATTTT	CASSPTDSNQPQHF	-	TRBV18	TRBJ1-5	-
TGTGCTATGATGGACAGGGTTAACTATGGCTACACCTTC	CAMMDRVNYGYTF	TRBD1	TRBV30	TRBJ1-2	-
TGTGCCAGCAGCTTAGCTTCGGGACAGCGTATTGGCTACACCTTC	CASSLASGQRIGYTF	TRBD1	TRBV7-2	TRBJ1-2	-
TGTGCCAGCAGCCCGTTAAGGACTAGCAGAGAGGAGACCCAGTACTTC	CASSPLRTSREETQYF	TRBD2	TRBV9	TRBJ2-5	-
TGTGCCAGTAGTAAAAAGAGGACAGGGGCGGCAACTAATGAAAAACTGTTTTTT	CASSKKRTGAATNEKLFF	TRBD1	TRBV19	TRBJ1-4	-
TGTGCCAGCAGTGACGTAGTGGACAGCCACAATGAGCAGTTCTTC	CASSDVVDSHNEQFF	-	TRBV25-1	TRBJ2-1	-
TGTGCCAGCAGCCCAAAAGCGGTCATCTCACCCCTCCACTTT	CASSPKAVISPLHF	-	TRBV2	TRBJ1-6	few
TGTGCCAGCAGTGATTCGAGCGGTACGCAGTATTTT	CASSDSSGTQYF	-	TRBV6-1	TRBJ2-3	few
TGTGCCAGCAGCCTTGGGACTAGCGGGGGGGCCGTGGAGACCCAGTACTTC	CASSLGTSGGAVETQYF	TRBD2	TRBV14	TRBJ2-5	-
TGTGCCAGCAGTCTTCCGGGACAGGGGGCTTCCTATGGCTACACCTTC	CASSLPGQGASYGYTF	TRBD1	TRBV6-6	TRBJ1-2	-
TGCAGCGCCGAAACGACAGGGAACACTGAAGCTTTCTTT	CSAETTGNTEAFF	-	TRBV29-1	TRBJ1-1	-
TGTGCCAGCAGCCAAATCGACAAATACAATGAGCAGTTCTTC	CASSQIDKYNEQFF	-	TRBV14	TRBJ2-1	-
TGTGCCAGTAGTCCCCGACAGGGGTCGAGCGAGCAGTACTTC	CASSPRQGSSEQYF	TRBD1	TRBV19	TRBJ2-7	-
TGTGCCAGCAGCTTGGGCGGGACAGGGGTTTTAGATACGCAGTATTTT	CASSLGGTGVLDTQYF	TRBD1	TRBV5-4	TRBJ2-3	-
TGTGCCAGCAGTGGCTTCGTCGGACAGGGAGACGGCTACACCTTC	CASSGFVGQGDGYTF	TRBD1	TRBV25-1	TRBJ1-2	few
TGTGCCAGCAGCCCACTTGACAGGGGCCCTCTCCGCTACACCTTC	CASSPLDRGPLRYTF	TRBD1	TRBV27	TRBJ1-2	once
TGTGCCAGCAACCCAACAGGTGGGGTGGGTAGAGCCAAAAACATTCAGTACTTC	CASNPTGGVGRAKNIQYF	-	TRBV3-1/TRBV3-2	TRBJ2-4	-
TGTGCCACCAGCATGGTCAGGGGGACCGGGGAGCTGTTTTTT	CATSMVRGTGELFF	TRBD1	TRBV15	TRBJ2-2	-
TGCGCCAGCAGCCAAGATGTGGGAGATTACTACGAGCAGTACTTC	CASSQDVGDYYEQYF	-	TRBV4-1	TRBJ2-7	-
TGTGCCAGTACCACAGGGGGGGGCACAGATACGCAGTATTTT	CASTTGGGTDTQYF	-	TRBV19	TRBJ2-3	-
TGTGCCAGCAGCCATTCGGGACAGACGAACACTGAAGCTTTCTTT	CASSHSGQTNTEAFF	TRBD1	TRBV4-2	TRBJ1-1	once
TGTGCCAGCAGTGAGGCAGGGGGGTTAACTAATTATGGCTACACCTTC	CASSEAGGLTNYGYTF	TRBD1	TRBV25-1	TRBJ1-2	-
TGTGCCAGCAGCCCCGGGACAGCTGGCGACACTGAAGCTTTCTTT	CASSPGTAGDTEAFF	TRBD1	TRBV3-1/TRBV3-2	TRBJ1-1	-
TGCGCCAGCAAGGAATCACAGGGACAAAAACTGTTTTTT	CASKESQGQKLFF	-	TRBV10-2	TRBJ1-4	-
TGCGCCAGCAGCTTGGGAGGGTTGGGGGCCAACGTCCTGACTTTC	CASSLGGLGANVLTF	-	TRBV5-1	TRBJ2-6	once
TGCAGTGCTAGGCAGTCCTACGAGCAGTACTTC	CSARQSYEQYF	-	TRBV20-1	TRBJ2-7	-
TGCGCCAGCAGCTTCGGGGATACGCAGTATTTT	CASSFGDTQYF	-	TRBV10-1	TRBJ2-3	once
TGTGCCAGTAGTATACCTGACAGGAACTATCAGCCCCAGCATTTT	CASSIPDRNYQPQHF	-	TRBV19	TRBJ1-5	-
TGTGCCAGCAGAAAAGGACTTATTACGCAGTATTTT	CASRKGLITQYF	-	TRBV12-3/TRBV12-4	TRBJ2-3	once
TGTGCCAGCAGTTACTCGTATTCCAGCTCTGGAAACACCATATATTTT	CASSYSYSSSGNTIYF	-	TRBV6-5	TRBJ1-3	-